These T cell receptor beta chains were read from a single sample in a study of cytomegalovirus exposure and HLA in healthy donors. TCRdb's copy holds only in-frame clones and misses some; the assay was immunoSEQ multiplex PCR. The sample contains roughly 180,000 clones, about 80% of which appear only once. The sequencing input was PBMCs. Receptor source: a man aged 30 to 39 in good health and CMV-seronegative. Each CDR3 is given with its conserved first and last residue. Each record gives: clone size, J gene, V gene, CDR3 length, D gene, CDR3 protein, CDR3 DNA. D genes are given only for firm matches. A clone size is listed for some rows: how often the clone was seen (once, few, many), or a class if it is expanded.

NA | TRBJ2-5 | TRBV14 | 15 | TRBD1 | CASSLPGQYKETQYF | TGTGCCAGCAGCCTGCCGGGACAGTATAAAGAGACCCAGTACTTC
NA | TRBJ2-7 | TRBV28 | 12 | NA | CASSSGLYEQYF | TGTGCCAGCAGTTCGGGACTCTACGAGCAGTACTTC
NA | TRBJ1-5 | TRBV7-9 | 15 | TRBD1 | CASSLDGTASQPQHF | TGTGCCAGCAGCTTGGACGGGACAGCTTCTCAGCCCCAGCATTTT
NA | TRBJ2-2 | TRBV30 | 16 | TRBD2 | CAWSARPSGSGGELFF | TGTGCCTGGAGTGCCCGCCCTAGCGGGAGTGGCGGGGAGCTGTTTTTT
few | TRBJ1-5 | TRBV7-9 | 16 | TRBD1 | CASSRRTGGLNQPQHF | TGTGCCAGCAGCCGTCGGACAGGGGGATTGAATCAGCCCCAGCATTTT
NA | TRBJ1-2 | TRBV28 | 12 | NA | CASMGEAYGYTF | TGTGCCAGCATGGGGGAGGCGTATGGCTACACCTTC
NA | TRBJ2-1 | TRBV5-8 | 16 | NA | CASRREGDPGHNEQFF | TGTGCCAGCAGACGTGAGGGGGACCCAGGCCACAATGAGCAGTTCTTC
NA | TRBJ2-3 | TRBV18 | 17 | NA | CASSPPTLPGGTDTQYF | TGTGCCAGCTCACCACCCACTTTGCCCGGTGGCACAGATACGCAGTATTTT
few | TRBJ1-4 | TRBV6-5 | 16 | NA | CASSYSPGATNEKLFF | TGTGCCAGCAGTTACTCGCCGGGTGCAACTAATGAAAAACTGTTTTTT
few | TRBJ2-5 | TRBV13 | 13 | NA | CASRGEVQETQYF | TGTGCCAGCAGGGGAGAGGTCCAAGAGACCCAGTACTTC
NA | TRBJ2-2 | TRBV10-3 | 15 | NA | CATSEMWANTGELFF | TGTGCCACCTCGGAGATGTGGGCGAACACCGGGGAGCTGTTTTTT
NA | TRBJ1-1 | TRBV13 | 14 | NA | CASSPDSMNTEAFF | TGTGCCAGCAGCCCCGACAGTATGAACACTGAAGCTTTCTTT
NA | TRBJ1-1 | TRBV10-3 | 13 | NA | CAIGLRTDAEAFF | TGTGCCATTGGACTTCGGACAGACGCTGAAGCTTTCTTT
NA | TRBJ1-6 | TRBV30 | 13 | TRBD1 | CAWSGDRGSPLHF | TGTGCCTGGAGTGGGGACAGGGGGTCACCCCTCCACTTT
NA | TRBJ2-5 | TRBV7-2 | 15 | NA | CASSRSEGRQETQYF | TGTGCCAGCAGCCGATCTGAGGGGAGGCAAGAGACCCAGTACTTC
NA | TRBJ2-3 | TRBV5-6 | 15 | NA | CASTRFGGYTDTQYF | TGTGCCAGCACACGGTTTGGGGGCTACACAGATACGCAGTATTTT
NA | TRBJ1-2 | TRBV19 | 14 | NA | CASSISRQVYGYTF | TGTGCCAGTAGTATTTCTCGGCAGGTCTATGGCTACACCTTC
once | TRBJ1-2 | TRBV10-2 | 12 | TRBD1 | CASSESTGGYTF | TGCGCCAGCAGTGAGTCGACAGGGGGCTACACCTTC
NA | TRBJ2-7 | TRBV6-5 | 12 | TRBD2 | CASTSGTYEQYF | TGTGCCAGCACCAGCGGGACCTACGAGCAGTACTTC
NA | TRBJ2-1 | TRBV9 | 13 | TRBD1 | CASTRDSHNEQFF | TGTGCCAGCACCAGGGACAGCCACAATGAGCAGTTCTTC
NA | TRBJ2-6 | TRBV7-6 | 16 | TRBD1 | CASSIQGGPGANVLTF | TGTGCCAGCAGCATACAGGGGGGCCCTGGGGCCAACGTCCTGACTTTC
NA | TRBJ1-5 | TRBV6-5 | 14 | NA | CASSKDYSNQPQHF | TGTGCCAGCAGCAAAGACTATAGCAATCAGCCCCAGCATTTT
NA | TRBJ1-6 | TRBV6-4 | 18 | NA | CASRPNSGTRRDNSPLHF | TGTGCCAGCAGACCAAACTCGGGGACAAGAAGAGATAATTCACCCCTCCACTTT
NA | TRBJ2-7 | TRBV19 | 15 | TRBD2 | CASSLTSGGPYEQYF | TGTGCCAGTAGCCTGACTAGCGGGGGGCCCTACGAGCAGTACTTC
NA | TRBJ1-5 | TRBV25-1 | 14 | NA | CASSGQGGYQPQHF | TGTGCCAGCAGTGGGCAGGGAGGGTATCAGCCCCAGCATTTT
NA | TRBJ1-4 | TRBV2 | 14 | NA | CASIFDVGNEKLFF | TGTGCCAGCATCTTCGACGTCGGGAACGAAAAACTGTTTTTT
NA | TRBJ2-5 | TRBV6-5 | 15 | NA | CASSYSITGKETQYF | TGTGCCAGCAGTTACTCGATCACAGGGAAAGAGACCCAGTACTTC
NA | TRBJ2-1 | TRBV18 | 14 | TRBD1 | CASSPETGNNEQFF | TGTGCCAGCTCACCGGAGACAGGGAACAATGAGCAGTTCTTC
NA | TRBJ2-5 | TRBV5-6 | 18 | TRBD2 | CASSHRRTSGREWETQYF | TGTGCCAGCAGCCACCGTCGAACTAGCGGGAGGGAGTGGGAGACCCAGTACTTC
NA | TRBJ2-7 | TRBV7-6 | 14 | TRBD1 | CASSLDRSSYEQYF | TGTGCCAGCAGCCTGGACAGGAGCTCCTACGAGCAGTACTTC
once | TRBJ2-3 | TRBV6-4 | 15 | TRBD1 | CASSGQGSSTDTQYF | TGTGCCAGCAGTGGACAGGGGTCGTCCACAGATACGCAGTATTTT
NA | TRBJ2-5 | TRBV30 | 12 | TRBD1 | CAWSYRGETQYF | TGTGCCTGGAGCTACAGGGGGGAGACCCAGTACTTC
NA | TRBJ1-4 | TRBV4-2 | 16 | TRBD1 | CASSQVQGASNEKLFF | TGTGCCAGCAGCCAAGTCCAGGGGGCTTCTAATGAAAAACTGTTTTTT
NA | TRBJ2-2 | TRBV29-1 | 15 | TRBD2 | CSVELAGMNTGELFF | TGCAGCGTTGAACTAGCGGGGATGAACACCGGGGAGCTGTTTTTT
NA | TRBJ2-3 | TRBV11-1 | 15 | TRBD1 | CASIQGVTSTDTQYF | TGTGCCAGCATCCAGGGGGTAACTAGCACAGATACGCAGTATTTT
NA | TRBJ2-7 | TRBV5-5 | 15 | TRBD1 | CASSPYGTGVGEQYF | TGTGCCAGCAGCCCATATGGGACAGGGGTAGGAGAGCAGTACTTC
NA | TRBJ1-1 | TRBV27 | 12 | NA | CASGGGNTEAFF | TGTGCCAGCGGAGGAGGGAACACTGAAGCTTTCTTT
NA | TRBJ2-7 | TRBV11-3 | 14 | TRBD1 | CASSLGDRSYEQYF | TGTGCCAGCAGCTTGGGGGACAGATCCTACGAGCAGTACTTC
NA | TRBJ2-1 | TRBV9 | 16 | NA | CASSVNYRGSYNEQFF | TGTGCCAGCAGCGTTAACTATAGGGGTTCCTACAATGAGCAGTTCTTC
NA | TRBJ1-1 | TRBV7-2 | 15 | NA | CASSLRSQTNTEAFF | TGTGCCAGCAGTTTAAGGTCACAGACGAACACTGAAGCTTTCTTT
NA | TRBJ2-1 | TRBV30 | 14 | TRBD1 | CAWSVQGSYNEQFF | TGTGCCTGGAGTGTACAGGGGTCCTACAATGAGCAGTTCTTC
NA | TRBJ2-7 | TRBV11-2 | 11 | NA | CASTSSYEQYF | TGTGCCAGCACCTCCTCCTACGAGCAGTACTTC
NA | TRBJ2-6 | TRBV5-1 | 15 | NA | CASSSGDVGANVLTF | TGCGCCAGCAGCTCGGGGGACGTTGGGGCCAACGTCCTGACTTTC